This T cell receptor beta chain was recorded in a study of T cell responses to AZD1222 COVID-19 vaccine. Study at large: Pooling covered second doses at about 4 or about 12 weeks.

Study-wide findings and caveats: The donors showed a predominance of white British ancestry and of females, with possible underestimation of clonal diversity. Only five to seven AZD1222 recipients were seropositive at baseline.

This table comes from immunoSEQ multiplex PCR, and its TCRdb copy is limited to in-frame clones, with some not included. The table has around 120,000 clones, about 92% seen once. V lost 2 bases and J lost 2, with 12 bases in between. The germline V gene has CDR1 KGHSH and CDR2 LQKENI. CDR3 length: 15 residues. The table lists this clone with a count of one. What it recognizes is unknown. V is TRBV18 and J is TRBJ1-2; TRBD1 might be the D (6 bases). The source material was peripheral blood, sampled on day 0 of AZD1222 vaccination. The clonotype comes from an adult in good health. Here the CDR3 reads CASSPGEDRNYGYTF. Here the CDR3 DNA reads TGTGCCAGCTCACCAGGAGAGGACAGAAACTATGGCTACACCTTC.